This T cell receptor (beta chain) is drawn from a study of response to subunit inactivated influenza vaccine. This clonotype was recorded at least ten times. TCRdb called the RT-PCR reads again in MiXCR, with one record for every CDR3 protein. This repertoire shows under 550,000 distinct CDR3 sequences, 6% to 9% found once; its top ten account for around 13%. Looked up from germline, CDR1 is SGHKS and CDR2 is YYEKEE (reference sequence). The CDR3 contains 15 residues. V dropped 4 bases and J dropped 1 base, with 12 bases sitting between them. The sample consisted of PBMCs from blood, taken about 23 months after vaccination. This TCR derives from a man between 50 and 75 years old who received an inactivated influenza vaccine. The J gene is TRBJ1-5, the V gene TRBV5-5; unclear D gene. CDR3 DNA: TGTGCCAGCAGCACAACCGGGATAAGCAATCAGCCCCAGCATTTT. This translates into CASSTTGISNQPQHF.